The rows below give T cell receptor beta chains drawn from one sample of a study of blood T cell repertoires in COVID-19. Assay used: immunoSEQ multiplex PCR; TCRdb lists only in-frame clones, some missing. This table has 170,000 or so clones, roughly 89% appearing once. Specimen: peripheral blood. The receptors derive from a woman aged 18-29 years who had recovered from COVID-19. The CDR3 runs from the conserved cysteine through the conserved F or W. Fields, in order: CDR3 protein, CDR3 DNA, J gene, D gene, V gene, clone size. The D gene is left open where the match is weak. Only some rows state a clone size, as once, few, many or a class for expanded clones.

CDR3: CASSKAAGANTDTQYF
DNA: TGTGCCAGCAGCAAAGCGGCGGGGGCAAACACAGATACGCAGTATTTT
J: TRBJ2-3
D: -
V: TRBV21-1
size: -

CDR3: CAYRQGVNTGELFF
DNA: TGTGCCTATCGACAGGGCGTGAACACCGGGGAGCTGTTTTTT
J: TRBJ2-2
D: TRBD1
V: TRBV30
size: few

CDR3: CASSLGQQYEQYF
DNA: TGTGCCAGCAGCTTAGGACAGCAGTACGAGCAGTACTTC
J: TRBJ2-7
D: -
V: TRBV7-8
size: -

CDR3: CASSYDGTGGWPQHF
DNA: TGTGCCAGCAGTTATGATGGGACAGGGGGTTGGCCCCAGCATTTT
J: TRBJ1-5
D: TRBD1
V: TRBV6-5
size: -

CDR3: CASSEGATIYNQPQHF
DNA: TGTGCCAGCAGTGAGGGGGCAACTATATACAATCAGCCCCAGCATTTT
J: TRBJ1-5
D: -
V: TRBV2
size: once

CDR3: CASSPLKDLTDTQYF
DNA: TGCGCCAGCAGCCCTCTAAAAGATCTCACAGATACGCAGTATTTT
J: TRBJ2-3
D: -
V: TRBV4-1
size: -

CDR3: CASSYDVLRDRGSDTQYF
DNA: TGTGCCAGCAGTTACGATGTCCTTCGGGACAGGGGCTCAGATACGCAGTATTTT
J: TRBJ2-3
D: TRBD1
V: TRBV6-2/TRBV6-3
size: -

CDR3: CSGFGEETQYF
DNA: TGCAGTGGATTCGGGGAAGAGACCCAGTACTTC
J: TRBJ2-5
D: -
V: TRBV20-1
size: -

CDR3: CASSEDWKEIYGYTF
DNA: TGCGCCAGCAGTGAAGATTGGAAGGAGATCTATGGCTACACCTTC
J: TRBJ1-2
D: -
V: TRBV23-1
size: -

CDR3: CASSQDGADGELFF
DNA: TGTGCCAGCAGCCAAGACGGCGCGGACGGGGAGCTGTTTTTT
J: TRBJ2-2
D: -
V: TRBV3-1/TRBV3-2
size: -

CDR3: CASSQEASGGTYEQYF
DNA: TGCGCCAGCAGCCAAGAGGCTTCCGGGGGTACCTACGAGCAGTACTTC
J: TRBJ2-7
D: -
V: TRBV4-1
size: -

CDR3: CASSQDLTGNTEAFF
DNA: TGTGCCAGCAGCCAAGATCTTACGGGGAACACTGAAGCTTTCTTT
J: TRBJ1-1
D: -
V: TRBV3-1/TRBV3-2
size: once

CDR3: CASSPKDGRGYNEQFF
DNA: TGTGCCAGCAGCCCCAAAGACGGGAGGGGTTACAATGAGCAGTTCTTC
J: TRBJ2-1
D: TRBD2
V: TRBV3-1/TRBV3-2
size: -

CDR3: CASSLRRTALERNNSPLHF
DNA: TGTGCCAGCAGTTTAAGAAGGACAGCCCTAGAAAGAAATAATTCACCCCTCCACTTT
J: TRBJ1-6
D: -
V: TRBV27
size: -

CDR3: CASSMTGFDNSPLHF
DNA: TGTGCCAGTAGTATGACGGGATTCGATAATTCACCCCTCCACTTT
J: TRBJ1-6
D: -
V: TRBV19
size: -

CDR3: CASSQGDTSGSTDTQYF
DNA: TGTGCCAGCAGCCAGGGGGATACTAGCGGGAGCACAGATACGCAGTATTTT
J: TRBJ2-3
D: TRBD2
V: TRBV4-2
size: -

CDR3: CASSIGPGGANEQFF
DNA: TGTGCCAGTAGTATAGGGCCGGGAGGGGCGAATGAGCAGTTCTTC
J: TRBJ2-1
D: TRBD2
V: TRBV19
size: -

CDR3: CASSLAGTGYGNTIYF
DNA: TGCGCCAGCAGCTTGGCTGGGACAGGATACGGAAACACCATATATTTT
J: TRBJ1-3
D: TRBD1
V: TRBV5-1
size: -

CDR3: CASSQELAGTGELFF
DNA: TGTGCCAGCAGCCAAGAATTAGCGGGAACCGGGGAGCTGTTTTTT
J: TRBJ2-2
D: TRBD2
V: TRBV4-2
size: -

CDR3: CASSWNRVPRTEAFF
DNA: TGTGCCAGCTCCTGGAACAGGGTTCCGCGCACTGAAGCTTTCTTT
J: TRBJ1-1
D: -
V: TRBV18
size: -

CDR3: CATSDRGRLDNEQFF
DNA: TGTGCCACCAGTGATCGTGGGAGACTCGACAATGAGCAGTTCTTC
J: TRBJ2-1
D: -
V: TRBV24-1
size: -

CDR3: CASSYFINSPLHF
DNA: TGTGCCAGCAGTTACTTCATCAATTCACCCCTCCACTTT
J: TRBJ1-6
D: -
V: TRBV6-2/TRBV6-3
size: once

CDR3: CASSVAPRQGGLEAFF
DNA: TGTGCCAGCAGCGTTGCCCCACGACAGGGGGGGTTGGAAGCTTTCTTT
J: TRBJ1-1
D: TRBD1
V: TRBV9
size: -

CDR3: CASSYGTSHADTQYF
DNA: TGTGCCAGCAGCTACGGGACTAGTCACGCAGATACGCAGTATTTT
J: TRBJ2-3
D: TRBD2
V: TRBV5-6
size: once

CDR3: CASSAPKKGGARDDNEQFF
DNA: TGTGCCAGCAGTGCCCCCAAAAAGGGAGGGGCCAGGGACGACAATGAGCAGTTCTTC
J: TRBJ2-1
D: TRBD2
V: TRBV2
size: -

CDR3: CASSSTSGVTDTQYF
DNA: TGTGCCAGCAGTTCGACTAGCGGGGTTACCGATACGCAGTATTTT
J: TRBJ2-3
D: TRBD2
V: TRBV7-9
size: -

CDR3: CASSLWQGPRGGTDTQYF
DNA: TGTGCCAGCAGCTTATGGCAGGGGCCCCGGGGGGGCACAGATACGCAGTATTTT
J: TRBJ2-3
D: -
V: TRBV7-6
size: -

CDR3: CASSPPTGNNEQFF
DNA: TGTGCCAGCAGCCCTCCGACAGGGAACAATGAGCAGTTCTTC
J: TRBJ2-1
D: TRBD1
V: TRBV7-9
size: -

CDR3: CASSSSQRDSQYF
DNA: TGTGCCAGCAGCTCGTCCCAGCGGGATTCCCAGTACTTC
J: TRBJ2-5
D: TRBD2
V: TRBV5-6
size: -

CDR3: CASSLVRRDRGSEQFF
DNA: TGTGCCAGCAGCCTCGTTCGGAGGGACCGGGGCAGTGAGCAGTTCTTC
J: TRBJ2-1
D: -
V: TRBV7-3
size: -

CDR3: CASSASRVDYTF
DNA: TGTGCCAGCAGCGCCTCCAGGGTCGACTACACCTTC
J: TRBJ1-2
D: -
V: TRBV3-1/TRBV3-2
size: -